Listed below are T cell receptor beta chains from one sample, sequenced in a study of T cell repertoires in ileal Crohn's disease. Repertoires were generated with immunoSEQ multiplex PCR, while TCRdb's copy carries only in-frame clones and drops some. The sample records some 15,000 clones, 93% being singletons. The sample taken for sequencing was ileal tissue. The source is an adult with Crohn's disease. Each CDR3 is given with its conserved first and last residue. D genes are given only for firm matches.

J gene: TRBJ2-1; D gene: TRBD1; V gene: TRBV11-2; CDR3 DNA: TGTGCCAGCAGCCGGGGACAGGGCTATGAGCAGTTCTTC; CDR3 protein: CASSRGQGYEQFF
J gene: TRBJ1-6; D gene: NA; V gene: TRBV5-3; CDR3 DNA: TGTGCCAGAAGCCGGAGAGGTTCACCCCTCCACTTT; CDR3 protein: CARSRRGSPLHF
J gene: TRBJ2-2; D gene: NA; V gene: TRBV4-2; CDR3 DNA: TGTGCCAGCAGTTTCACAGGGATCCGGGAGCTGTTTTTT; CDR3 protein: CASSFTGIRELFF
J gene: TRBJ1-5; D gene: NA; V gene: TRBV19; CDR3 DNA: TGTGCCAGTAAACAGGGTAATCAGCCCCAGCATTTT; CDR3 protein: CASKQGNQPQHF
J gene: TRBJ2-1; D gene: TRBD2; V gene: TRBV9; CDR3 DNA: TGTGCCAGCAGCGTAGACTCTAGCGGGGGAAACAATGAGCAGTTCTTC; CDR3 protein: CASSVDSSGGNNEQFF
J gene: TRBJ2-1; D gene: TRBD2; V gene: TRBV7-3; CDR3 DNA: TGTGCCAGCAGCCCGGGGACTAGCGGGGGCTCCTACAATGAGCAGTTCTTC; CDR3 protein: CASSPGTSGGSYNEQFF
J gene: TRBJ1-1; D gene: NA; V gene: TRBV6-1; CDR3 DNA: TGTGCCAGCAGTGTTGGGGGCCCGAACACTGAAGCTTTCTTT; CDR3 protein: CASSVGGPNTEAFF
J gene: TRBJ2-5; D gene: TRBD2; V gene: TRBV5-1; CDR3 DNA: TGCGCCAGCAGCTTAACACTAGCGGGGGGACTACAAGAGACCCAGTACTTC; CDR3 protein: CASSLTLAGGLQETQYF
J gene: TRBJ1-1; D gene: NA; V gene: TRBV6-5; CDR3 DNA: TGTGCCAGCAGTTACGCAGTGAACACTGAAGCTTTCTTT; CDR3 protein: CASSYAVNTEAFF
J gene: TRBJ1-5; D gene: NA; V gene: TRBV4-1; CDR3 DNA: TGCGCCAGCAGCCAAGTTCTTACGGTTTATAGCAATCAGCCCCAGCATTTT; CDR3 protein: CASSQVLTVYSNQPQHF
J gene: TRBJ1-2; D gene: TRBD1; V gene: TRBV7-2; CDR3 DNA: TGTGCCAGCAGCTTAGGGGGGACAGGGTCTATCTATGGCTACACCTTC; CDR3 protein: CASSLGGTGSIYGYTF